This T cell receptor (beta chain) was profiled in a study of blood T cell repertoires in COVID-19. This clone was found a few times. Original data processing: Reference gene primer amplification in the assay estimated nucleated cell counts. Profiled with immunoSEQ multiplex PCR; TCRdb holds only in-frame clones, not every one. That table supplies the V and J calls and clone size; D and trimming were determined from the DNA. The data show 200,000 to 300,000 clones, around nine tenths seen once. J lost 6 bases, V lost 2 bases, and 5 bases had no gene match. Germline V lookup: CDR1 SGHNT, CDR2 YYREEE (reference sequence). This CDR3 region has 13 residues.

The TCR sequence derives from a man aged 25 to 45 with active or convalescent COVID-19. Material for sequencing was peripheral blood. The chain couples TRBV5-4 to TRBJ2-7; 7 bases match TRBD1. The CDR3 DNA reads TGTGCCAGCAGCTTTTTTTCAGGGGGCGAGCAGTACTTC. Protein sequence: CASSFFSGGEQYF.